This T cell receptor (beta chain) was obtained from a study of T cell repertoires in cytomegalovirus infection. Background on the study: CMV infection together with matching HLA type was indicated by public TCR beta signatures. Points from the study as a whole: CMV carriers with the relevant HLA were identified by cumulative public TCR beta family frequency. HLA-C-restricted CMV clonotypes gave the most frequent clonotype in two of eight donors.

TCRdb reprocessed the reads via MiXCR and lists one record per CDR3 protein. The sample records around 350,000 distinct CDR3 sequences, around a sixth being singletons. Details on this clonotype: The antigen is not known.

Sequencing was carried out using PBMCs. This sequence originates from a human donor in good health (CMV status not recorded). Some clones in this sample may be carry-over from other donors' samples.

CDR3 amino acids: CASSSQSGTANYEQYF. In nucleotides, the CDR3 is TGTGCCAGCAGCTCTCAATCCGGGACGGCTAACTACGAGCAGTACTTC. The chain recombines TRBV7-2 with TRBJ2-7, with D perhaps being TRBD1 or TRBD2 (5 bases each). With 4 bases removed from V and 3 bases from J, the gap between germline ends came to 19 bases. Germline CDR1 SGHTA, CDR2 FQGNSA. The CDR3 is 16 residues long.